One sample yielded the 18 T cell receptor beta chains listed below, sequenced in a study of cytomegalovirus exposure and HLA in healthy donors. The PCR made use of 60 Vbeta and 13 Jbeta primers. Sequencing was performed with immunoSEQ multiplex PCR; in TCRdb, only in-frame clones are kept and a portion is missing. The sample includes about 78,000 clones, over 55% of them seen just once. Sequences were obtained from PBMCs. The receptors originated from a man in his thirties or forties in good health and CMV-seropositive.

The chain uses TRBV30 and TRBJ1-5; D not resolved. Germline V gives CDR1 GTSNPN, CDR2 SVGIG (reference sequence). Trimming left V 2 bases short and J 8 bases short, with 10 bases between. This CDR3 contains 12 residues. CDR3 nucleotide sequence: TGTGCCTGGAGTCATGGTACGGAGCCCCAGCATTTT. Encoded protein: CAWSHGTEPQHF.

This clone was seen a few times. The gene calls are TRBV7-9 and TRBJ2-3; 9 bases fit TRBD1. Germline V CDR1 and CDR2: SEHNR, FQNEAQ (reference sequence). CDR3 size: 14 residues. V shed 11 bases, J shed 2 bases, and the junction held 8 bases outside the gene matches. CDR3 nucleotides: TGTGCCGGTCAGGGGACAGGGCTCACAGATACGCAGTATTTT. Translated, it gives CAGQGTGLTDTQYF. The variable domain in full, with the rest retrieved from reference TRBV7-9 and TRBJ2-3, is DTGVSQNPRHKITKRGQNVTFRCDPISEHNRLYWYRQTLGQGPEFLTYFQNEAQLEKSRLLSDRFSAERPKGSFSTLEIQRTEQGDSAMYLCAGQGTGLTDTQYFGPGTRLTVL.

The chain combines TRBV7-2 with TRBJ2-3; the D is unclear. The V and J ends lost 5 bases and 2 bases respectively, with 8 bases between them. The CDR3 sequence is 13 residues long. Germline V CDR1 and CDR2: SGHTA, FQGNSA. CDR3 DNA: TGTGCCAGCAGCATTCCAAACACAGATACGCAGTATTTT. This translates into CASSIPNTDTQYF.

The V and J genes are TRBV9 and TRBJ2-1, with 8 nucleotides matching TRBD1. Germline values: CDR1 SGDLS, CDR2 YYNGEE. V shed 1 base, J shed 8 bases, and the junction held 5 bases outside the gene matches. The CDR3 has 14 residues. The CDR3 loop reads CASSVRTGFDEQFF. DNA of the CDR3: TGTGCCAGCAGCGTAAGGACAGGGTTCGATGAGCAGTTCTTC.

The V call is TRBV6-6, the J call TRBJ2-3; weak D call: TRBD2 (5 bases). The CDR3 runs to 14 residues. Looked up from germline, CDR1 is MNHNY and CDR2 is SVGAGI (reference sequence). Between the trimmed V and J ends, which lost 6 bases and 1 base, there was a span of 11 bases. As DNA, the CDR3 is TGTGCCAGCAGGGAGCGGTTGGGCACAGATACGCAGTATTTT. Translation gives CASRERLGTDTQYF.

This clone was seen a handful of times. The V and J genes are TRBV7-9 and TRBJ1-1; D possibly corresponds to TRBD1 (5 bases). With 1 base removed from V and 0 bases from J, the gap between germline ends came to 9 bases. The CDR3 spans 15 residues. In germline, CDR1 is SEHNR, CDR2 FQNEAQ (reference sequence). The CDR3 spells CASSLEGYLNTEAFF. In DNA, the CDR3 is TGTGCCAGCAGCTTAGAGGGGTATCTGAACACTGAAGCTTTCTTT. Looking up the rest from reference TRBV7-9 and TRBJ1-1 gives the full variable domain: DTGVSQNPRHKITKRGQNVTFRCDPISEHNRLYWYRQTLGQGPEFLTYFQNEAQLEKSRLLSDRFSAERPKGSFSTLEIQRTEQGDSAMYLCASSLEGYLNTEAFFGQGTRLTVV.

The chain joins TRBV9 to TRBJ1-3; D is undetermined. With 0 bases removed from V and 0 bases from J, the gap between germline ends came to 7 bases. This CDR3 is 15 amino acids long. Germline V gene lookup returns CDR1 SGDLS and CDR2 YYNGEE. CDR3: CASSVGQFSGNTIYF. The DNA of the CDR3 is TGTGCCAGCAGCGTAGGGCAATTCTCTGGAAACACCATATATTTT.

V and J are TRBV4-3 and TRBJ1-3; D is perhaps TRBD1 (6 bases). V lost 3 bases and J 4 bases, leaving 10 bases between the germline ends. From germline, CDR1 is LGHNA and CDR2 YSLEER. This CDR3 has 14 residues. The chain's CDR3 is CASSHQDRGNTIYF. The CDR3 DNA reads TGCGCCAGCAGCCACCAAGACAGGGGAAACACCATATATTTT.

This chain connects TRBV7-9 to TRBJ2-7, with D possibly matching TRBD1 (6 bases). The V end was cut by 5 bases, the J end by 2 bases, with 13 bases between. The CDR3 extends over 14 amino acids. Germline V gives CDR1 SEHNR, CDR2 FQNEAQ (reference sequence). The CDR3 nucleotides read TGTGCCAGCAGCCCCCGGGACAAAGCCTACGAGCAGTACTTC. Amino acids: CASSPRDKAYEQYF.

V and J are TRBV7-2 and TRBJ1-3; no clear D. CDR3 length: 15 residues. From germline, CDR1 is SGHTA and CDR2 FQGNSA. V was clipped by 4 bases and J by 4 bases, with 14 bases between them. The CDR3 protein is CASSSEVGYGNTIYF. For the CDR3, the DNA is TGTGCCAGCAGCTCGGAGGTGGGCTACGGAAACACCATATATTTT.

This clone was recorded once. V is TRBV7-8 and J is TRBJ2-3; 7 bases map to TRBD2. The ends lost 5 bases at V and 5 bases at J; junction bases unmatched: 10. Germline loops: CDR1 SGHVS, CDR2 FQNEAQ. The CDR3 extends over 15 amino acids. The CDR3 nucleotides read TGTGCCAGCAGCCGGACGGGAGGCCAACGAGATACGCAGTATTTT. This codes for CASSRTGGQRDTQYF.

The chain employs TRBV19 and TRBJ2-5, with D perhaps matching TRBD2 (6 bases). V lost 9 bases and J 2 bases, leaving 16 bases between the germline ends. There are 14 residues in the CDR3. Germline CDR1 reads LNHDA; CDR2 reads SQIVND (reference sequence). This CDR3 reads CASSTGRGQETQYF. The DNA of the CDR3 is TGTGCCAGCTCAACGGGGCGGGGTCAAGAGACCCAGTACTTC. The whole variable domain, remainder taken from reference TRBV19 and TRBJ2-5, is DGGITQSPKYLFRKEGQNVTLSCEQNLNHDAMYWYRQDPGQGLRLIYYSQIVNDFQKGDIAEGYSVSREKKESFPLTVTSAQKNPTAFYLCASSTGRGQETQYFGPGTRLLVL.

CDR3 region: CASSRVQGSAFF. The CDR3 DNA reads as TGTGCCAGCAGTCGGGTACAGGGCTCGGCTTTCTTT. The chain is built from TRBV27 and TRBJ1-1, with a possible D match to TRBD1 (6 bases). Germline CDR1 reads MNHEY; CDR2 reads SMNVEV (reference sequence). V lost 5 bases, J lost 11 bases, and 15 bases lay in between. The CDR3 totals 12 residues.

The chain is built from TRBV5-6 and TRBJ1-2; D unresolved. Per germline, CDR1 SGHDT and CDR2 YYEEEE. V lost 3 bases, J lost 6 bases, and 15 bases lay in between. The CDR3 is made up of 14 amino acids. The CDR3 spells CASSSPQSGDGYTF. DNA of the CDR3: TGTGCCAGCAGCTCCCCACAGAGCGGGGATGGCTACACCTTC.

This clone came up a few times. The V call is TRBV5-3, the J call TRBJ2-4; D might be TRBD2 (6 bases). TRBV5-3 is an open reading frame, and its role is uncertain. The CDR3 totals 15 residues. The V and J ends lost 0 bases and 0 bases respectively, with 7 bases between them. The CDR3 coding sequence is TGTGCCAGAAGCTTGGGGGGGGTAGCCAAAAACATTCAGTACTTC. This sequence encodes CARSLGGVAKNIQYF.

CDR3 region: CASSNRAGQGGSSYNSPLHF. CDR3 nucleotide sequence: TGTGCCAGCAGCAACCGGGCGGGACAGGGAGGGAGCTCCTATAATTCACCCCTCCACTTT. The chain has TRBV13 and TRBJ1-6, with 9 positions matching TRBD1. V lost 5 bases and J lost 0; bases outside the gene matches: 14. This CDR3 contains 20 residues. The germline V gene has CDR1 PRHDT and CDR2 FYEKMQ (reference sequence).

This clone was seen just once. The chain uses TRBV4-1 and TRBJ2-1, with 10 bases fitting TRBD1. The germline CDR1 and CDR2 sequences are MGHRA and YSYEKL. Germline trimming cut 0 bases from V and 7 bases from J; bases unmatched to any gene: 6. The CDR3 has 16 amino acids. CDR3 amino acids: CASSQELGTGVNEQFF. CDR3 coding DNA: TGCGCCAGCAGCCAAGAGTTGGGGACAGGGGTAAATGAGCAGTTCTTC.

This clone appeared a few times. V and J are TRBV7-2 and TRBJ2-3; D gene ambiguous. Trimming removed 4 bases from V and 2 bases from J, with 10 bases in between. This CDR3 spans 14 amino acids. CDR1 and CDR2 from the germline V gene are SGHTA and FQGNSA. In DNA, the CDR3 is TGTGCCAGCAGCTCCCCCATAGACACAGATACGCAGTATTTT. Amino acid sequence: CASSSPIDTDTQYF.